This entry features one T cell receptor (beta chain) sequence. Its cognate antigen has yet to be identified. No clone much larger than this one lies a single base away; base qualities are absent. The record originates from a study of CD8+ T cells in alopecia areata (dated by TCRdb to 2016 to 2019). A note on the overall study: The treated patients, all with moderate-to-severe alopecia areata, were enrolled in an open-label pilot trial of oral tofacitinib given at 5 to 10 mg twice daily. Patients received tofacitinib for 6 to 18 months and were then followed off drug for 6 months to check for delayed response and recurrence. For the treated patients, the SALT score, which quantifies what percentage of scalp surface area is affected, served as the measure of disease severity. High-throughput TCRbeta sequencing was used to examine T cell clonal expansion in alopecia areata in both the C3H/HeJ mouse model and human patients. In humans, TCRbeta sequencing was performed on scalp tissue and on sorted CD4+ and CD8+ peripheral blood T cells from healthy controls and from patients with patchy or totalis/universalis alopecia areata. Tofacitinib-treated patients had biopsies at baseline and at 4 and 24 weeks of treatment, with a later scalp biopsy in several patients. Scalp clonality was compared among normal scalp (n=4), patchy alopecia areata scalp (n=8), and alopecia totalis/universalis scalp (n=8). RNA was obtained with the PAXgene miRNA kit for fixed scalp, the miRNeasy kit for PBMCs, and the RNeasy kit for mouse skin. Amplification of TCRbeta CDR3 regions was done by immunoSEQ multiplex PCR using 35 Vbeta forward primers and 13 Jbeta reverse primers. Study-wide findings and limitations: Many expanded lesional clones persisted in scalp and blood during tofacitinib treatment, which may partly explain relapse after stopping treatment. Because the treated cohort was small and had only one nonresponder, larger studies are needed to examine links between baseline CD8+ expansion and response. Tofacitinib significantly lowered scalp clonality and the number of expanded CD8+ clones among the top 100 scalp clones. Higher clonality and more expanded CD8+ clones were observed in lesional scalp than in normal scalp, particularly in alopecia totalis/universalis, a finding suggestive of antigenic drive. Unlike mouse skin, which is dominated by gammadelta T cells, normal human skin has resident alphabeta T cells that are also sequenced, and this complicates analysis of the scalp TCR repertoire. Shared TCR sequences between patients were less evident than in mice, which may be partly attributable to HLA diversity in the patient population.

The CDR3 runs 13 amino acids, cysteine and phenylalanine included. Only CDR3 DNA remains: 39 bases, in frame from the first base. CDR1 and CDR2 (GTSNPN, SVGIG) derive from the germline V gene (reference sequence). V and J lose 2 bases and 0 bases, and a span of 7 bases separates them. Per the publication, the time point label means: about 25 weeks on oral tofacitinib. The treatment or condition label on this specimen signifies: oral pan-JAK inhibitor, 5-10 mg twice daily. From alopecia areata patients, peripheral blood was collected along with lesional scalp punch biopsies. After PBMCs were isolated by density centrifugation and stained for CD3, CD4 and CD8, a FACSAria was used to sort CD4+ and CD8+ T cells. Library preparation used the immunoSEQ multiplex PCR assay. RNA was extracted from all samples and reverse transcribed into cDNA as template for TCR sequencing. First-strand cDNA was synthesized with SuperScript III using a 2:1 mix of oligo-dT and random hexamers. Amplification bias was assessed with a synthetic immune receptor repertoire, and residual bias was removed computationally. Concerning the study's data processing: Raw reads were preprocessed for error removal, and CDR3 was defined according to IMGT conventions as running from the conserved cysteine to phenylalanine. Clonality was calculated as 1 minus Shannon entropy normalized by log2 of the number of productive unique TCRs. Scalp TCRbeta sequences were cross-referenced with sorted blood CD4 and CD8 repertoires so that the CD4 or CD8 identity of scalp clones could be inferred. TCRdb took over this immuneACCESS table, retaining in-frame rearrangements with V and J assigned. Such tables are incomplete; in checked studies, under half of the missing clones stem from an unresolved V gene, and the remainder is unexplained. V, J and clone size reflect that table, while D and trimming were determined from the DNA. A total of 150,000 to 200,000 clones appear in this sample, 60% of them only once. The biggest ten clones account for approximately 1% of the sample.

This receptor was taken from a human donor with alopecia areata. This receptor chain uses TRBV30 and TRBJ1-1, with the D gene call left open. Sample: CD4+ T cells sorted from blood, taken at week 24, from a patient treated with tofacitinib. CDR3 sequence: CAWSWNLNTEAFF. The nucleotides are TGTGCCTGGAGTTGGAATTTGAACACTGAAGCTTTCTTT.